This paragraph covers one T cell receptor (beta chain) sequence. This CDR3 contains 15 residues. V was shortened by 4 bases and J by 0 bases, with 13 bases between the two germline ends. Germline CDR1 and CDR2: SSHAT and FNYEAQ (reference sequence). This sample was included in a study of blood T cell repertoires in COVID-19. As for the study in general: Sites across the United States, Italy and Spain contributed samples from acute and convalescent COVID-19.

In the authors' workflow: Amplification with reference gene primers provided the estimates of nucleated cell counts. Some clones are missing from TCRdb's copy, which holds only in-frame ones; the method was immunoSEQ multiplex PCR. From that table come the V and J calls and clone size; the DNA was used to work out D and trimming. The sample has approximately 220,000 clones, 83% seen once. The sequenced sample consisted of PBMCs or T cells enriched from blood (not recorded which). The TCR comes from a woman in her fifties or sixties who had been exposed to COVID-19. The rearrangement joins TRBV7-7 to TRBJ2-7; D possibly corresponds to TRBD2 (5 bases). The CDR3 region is CASSSGSGPSYEQYF. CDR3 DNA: TGTGCCAGCAGCTCAGGAAGCGGCCCCTCCTACGAGCAGTACTTC.